A selection of T cell receptor beta chains follows, all from one sample in a study of human T cells and chemical hapten exposure. TCRdb fed the RACE reads into MiXCR, producing one record per CDR3 protein. The table shows under 90,000 distinct CDR3 sequences, with 7.5% to 9.5% occurring only once. The source was whole blood, collected in connection with sensitization to the hapten diphenylcyclopropenone (DPC). All receptors derive from a woman aged 50 to 60 with alopecia areata. Some clones in this sample may be carry-over from other donors' samples. The CDR3 runs from the conserved cysteine through the conserved F or W. The D gene is left open where the match is weak. For some rows the clone size is stated as once, few or many, or as a class when expanded; others skip it.

CDR3 protein: CASSPQGRANEQYF
CDR3 DNA: TGTGCCAGCAGTCCCCAAGGCAGGGCTAACGAGCAGTACTTC
clone size: few
J gene: TRBJ2-7
D gene: -
V gene: TRBV12-3/TRBV12-4

CDR3 protein: CAWNAGQANSPLHF
CDR3 DNA: TGTGCCTGGAATGCGGGACAGGCAAATTCACCCCTCCACTTT
clone size: few
J gene: TRBJ1-6
D gene: TRBD1
V gene: TRBV30

CDR3 protein: CASSFRQGDTYEQYF
CDR3 DNA: TGTGCCAGCAGTTTCCGACAGGGTGACACCTACGAGCAGTACTTC
clone size: -
J gene: TRBJ2-7
D gene: TRBD1
V gene: TRBV28

CDR3 protein: CAISESTGGGRSGANVLTF
CDR3 DNA: TGTGCCATCAGTGAGTCGACGGGAGGGGGCCGGTCTGGGGCCAACGTCCTGACTTTC
clone size: -
J gene: TRBJ2-6
D gene: -
V gene: TRBV10-3

CDR3 protein: CASKRAVLNEKLFF
CDR3 DNA: TGTGCCAGCAAACGGGCGGTGTTGAATGAAAAACTGTTTTTT
clone size: many
J gene: TRBJ1-4
D gene: -
V gene: TRBV28

CDR3 protein: CASSSGINEKLFF
CDR3 DNA: TGTGCCAGCAGCTCGGGAATTAATGAAAAACTGTTTTTT
clone size: many
J gene: TRBJ1-4
D gene: -
V gene: TRBV4-2

CDR3 protein: CASPRAEAFF
CDR3 DNA: TGTGCCAGTCCGAGGGCTGAAGCTTTCTTT
clone size: -
J gene: TRBJ1-1
D gene: -
V gene: TRBV2

CDR3 protein: CSAREADTQYF
CDR3 DNA: TGCAGTGCTAGAGAGGCAGATACGCAGTATTTT
clone size: few
J gene: TRBJ2-3
D gene: -
V gene: TRBV20-1

CDR3 protein: CASSLAPGSGEEQYF
CDR3 DNA: TGTGCCAGCAGCTTGGCCCCGGGGTCGGGGGAGGAGCAGTACTTC
clone size: many
J gene: TRBJ2-7
D gene: -
V gene: TRBV5-4

CDR3 protein: CASSLLGFSYNEQFF
CDR3 DNA: TGCGCCAGCAGCTTACTAGGATTCTCCTACAATGAGCAGTTCTTC
clone size: -
J gene: TRBJ2-1
D gene: -
V gene: TRBV5-1

CDR3 protein: CASSFRGTDTGELFF
CDR3 DNA: TGTGCCAGCAGTTTTAGAGGAACCGACACCGGGGAGCTGTTTTTT
clone size: -
J gene: TRBJ2-2
D gene: -
V gene: TRBV12-3/TRBV12-4

CDR3 protein: CSVAGQQTDLAKNIQYF
CDR3 DNA: TGCAGCGTTGCTGGGCAGCAAACTGATCTAGCCAAAAACATTCAGTACTTC
clone size: -
J gene: TRBJ2-4
D gene: -
V gene: TRBV29-1

CDR3 protein: CASSWGLARSSYNEQFF
CDR3 DNA: TGTGCCAGCAGTTGGGGACTAGCGAGAAGCTCCTACAATGAGCAGTTCTTC
clone size: -
J gene: TRBJ2-1
D gene: TRBD2
V gene: TRBV27

CDR3 protein: CSARPGQGDFYEQYF
CDR3 DNA: TGCAGTGCTAGGCCGGGACAGGGGGACTTCTACGAGCAGTACTTC
clone size: few
J gene: TRBJ2-7
D gene: TRBD1
V gene: TRBV20-1

CDR3 protein: CASTQGGTWGEKLFF
CDR3 DNA: TGTGCCAGTACCCAAGGAGGAACCTGGGGAGAAAAACTGTTTTTT
clone size: -
J gene: TRBJ1-4
D gene: -
V gene: TRBV19